These T cell receptor beta chains were read from a single sample in a study of blood T cell repertoires in COVID-19. Measured with immunoSEQ multiplex PCR; TCRdb has only the in-frame clones, and not every one. The sample contains hundreds of thousands of clones, roughly 82% of which appear only once. Sequencing used peripheral blood. All receptors derive from a woman of 80 years or more with COVID-19, enrolled during active disease. Each CDR3 is given with its conserved first and last residue. The order of the fields is D gene, clone size, J gene, V gene, CDR3 protein, CDR3 DNA. A D gene is named only where the DNA matches it firmly. Where a row states a size, it is once, few, many or the class of an expanded clone; other rows omit it.

d_gene: TRBD1; abundance: -; j_gene: TRBJ1-2; v_gene: TRBV27; CDR3aa: CASSAPTGSGYTF; CDR3nt: TGTGCCAGCAGTGCCCCGACAGGGAGTGGCTACACCTTC
d_gene: -; abundance: few; j_gene: TRBJ1-1; v_gene: TRBV28; CDR3aa: CASSRTGLRNTEAFF; CDR3nt: TGTGCCAGCAGCCGTACAGGGTTGAGGAACACTGAAGCTTTCTTT
d_gene: -; abundance: -; j_gene: TRBJ1-2; v_gene: TRBV3-1/TRBV3-2; CDR3aa: CASSQDLDRFYGYTF; CDR3nt: TGTGCCAGCAGCCAAGATTTAGACAGGTTCTATGGCTACACCTTC
d_gene: -; abundance: -; j_gene: TRBJ2-1; v_gene: TRBV2; CDR3aa: CASSRPGTLGNEQFF; CDR3nt: TGTGCCAGCTCTCGTCCCGGGACATTGGGGAATGAGCAGTTCTTC
d_gene: -; abundance: few; j_gene: TRBJ2-3; v_gene: TRBV11-2; CDR3aa: CASSLGATGADTQYF; CDR3nt: TGTGCCAGCAGCTTAGGGGCGACGGGGGCAGATACGCAGTATTTT
d_gene: -; abundance: -; j_gene: TRBJ1-1; v_gene: TRBV28; CDR3aa: CATRTSLGSTEAFF; CDR3nt: TGTGCCACAAGGACCTCACTCGGGAGCACTGAAGCTTTCTTT
d_gene: -; abundance: -; j_gene: TRBJ1-2; v_gene: TRBV3-1/TRBV3-2; CDR3aa: CASSQEGGTRRSYGYTF; CDR3nt: TGTGCCAGCAGCCAAGAAGGAGGAACCAGGCGGAGCTATGGCTACACCTTC
d_gene: -; abundance: -; j_gene: TRBJ1-2; v_gene: TRBV18; CDR3aa: CASSPVQGENYGYTF; CDR3nt: TGTGCCAGCTCACCAGTGCAGGGCGAAAACTATGGCTACACCTTC
d_gene: TRBD1; abundance: -; j_gene: TRBJ1-1; v_gene: TRBV7-9; CDR3aa: CASSGQGAGVAFF; CDR3nt: TGTGCCAGCAGCGGTCAGGGGGCGGGGGTAGCTTTCTTT
d_gene: -; abundance: -; j_gene: TRBJ2-2; v_gene: TRBV6-6; CDR3aa: CASRPSGVNTGELFF; CDR3nt: TGTGCCAGCAGACCGTCGGGGGTTAACACCGGGGAGCTGTTTTTT
d_gene: TRBD1; abundance: -; j_gene: TRBJ1-2; v_gene: TRBV6-6; CDR3aa: CASSRTGGLSYGYTF; CDR3nt: TGTGCCAGCAGCAGGACAGGGGGCCTCAGCTATGGCTACACCTTC
d_gene: -; abundance: -; j_gene: TRBJ2-7; v_gene: TRBV6-2/TRBV6-3; CDR3aa: CASSFNGIRGPYEQYF; CDR3nt: TGTGCCAGCAGTTTTAACGGAATCAGGGGACCCTACGAGCAGTACTTC
d_gene: TRBD1; abundance: -; j_gene: TRBJ1-1; v_gene: TRBV6-5; CDR3aa: CASSYQDRGGTEAFF; CDR3nt: TGTGCCAGCAGTTACCAAGACAGGGGAGGGACTGAAGCTTTCTTT
d_gene: TRBD1; abundance: -; j_gene: TRBJ1-1; v_gene: TRBV7-2; CDR3aa: CASSRGQASKGNTEAFF; CDR3nt: TGTGCCAGCAGCAGAGGACAGGCAAGTAAAGGGAACACTGAAGCTTTCTTT
d_gene: TRBD1; abundance: -; j_gene: TRBJ2-7; v_gene: TRBV30; CDR3aa: CAWSPLTGALYEQYF; CDR3nt: TGTGCCTGGAGCCCTCTGACAGGGGCCCTCTACGAGCAGTACTTC
d_gene: -; abundance: -; j_gene: TRBJ2-7; v_gene: TRBV6-5; CDR3aa: CASSRGQISYEQYF; CDR3nt: TGTGCCAGCAGCCGAGGACAGATCTCCTACGAGCAGTACTTC
d_gene: -; abundance: -; j_gene: TRBJ2-7; v_gene: TRBV21-1; CDR3aa: CASSIRGGGGPILSYEQYF; CDR3nt: TGTGCCAGCAGCATCCGTGGGGGAGGGGGTCCCATCCTATCCTACGAGCAGTACTTC
d_gene: TRBD2; abundance: -; j_gene: TRBJ2-1; v_gene: TRBV3-1/TRBV3-2; CDR3aa: CASSQGTSGSRFF; CDR3nt: TGTGCCAGCAGCCAAGGGACTAGCGGGAGTCGGTTCTTC
d_gene: -; abundance: once; j_gene: TRBJ1-2; v_gene: TRBV6-6; CDR3aa: CASVLGAVDGYTF; CDR3nt: TGTGCCAGCGTCCTTGGGGCAGTCGATGGCTACACCTTC
d_gene: -; abundance: -; j_gene: TRBJ1-1; v_gene: TRBV4-1; CDR3aa: CASSQARNTEAFF; CDR3nt: TGCGCCAGCAGCCAGGCACGGAACACTGAAGCTTTCTTT
d_gene: -; abundance: -; j_gene: TRBJ2-1; v_gene: TRBV28; CDR3aa: CASSPGFRQFF; CDR3nt: TGTGCCAGCAGCCCAGGGTTTCGGCAGTTCTTC
d_gene: TRBD1; abundance: -; j_gene: TRBJ1-2; v_gene: TRBV6-2/TRBV6-3; CDR3aa: CASSAYRQGLDGYTF; CDR3nt: TGTGCCAGCAGTGCGTACAGACAGGGGCTTGACGGCTACACCTTC
d_gene: TRBD1; abundance: -; j_gene: TRBJ1-1; v_gene: TRBV5-1; CDR3aa: CASSVGQGTGTEAFF; CDR3nt: TGCGCCAGCAGCGTTGGACAGGGGACGGGGACTGAAGCTTTCTTT
d_gene: TRBD2; abundance: -; j_gene: TRBJ2-1; v_gene: TRBV2; CDR3aa: CASSELSGRRGGSYNEQFF; CDR3nt: TGTGCCAGCAGTGAACTCAGCGGTAGGCGGGGGGGCTCCTACAATGAGCAGTTCTTC
d_gene: TRBD1; abundance: -; j_gene: TRBJ1-1; v_gene: TRBV6-5; CDR3aa: CASSFAGTGRTEAFF; CDR3nt: TGTGCCAGCAGTTTCGCCGGGACAGGGAGAACTGAAGCTTTCTTT
d_gene: TRBD1; abundance: -; j_gene: TRBJ1-2; v_gene: TRBV19; CDR3aa: CATRMGQGDYGYTF; CDR3nt: TGTGCCACCAGGATGGGGCAGGGGGACTATGGCTACACCTTC
d_gene: -; abundance: -; j_gene: TRBJ1-5; v_gene: TRBV5-1; CDR3aa: CASRSGDSNQPQHF; CDR3nt: TGCGCCAGCAGGTCCGGGGATAGCAATCAGCCCCAGCATTTT
d_gene: -; abundance: -; j_gene: TRBJ1-5; v_gene: TRBV19; CDR3aa: CASSHALGLLDQPQHF; CDR3nt: TGTGCCAGTAGCCACGCCCTAGGACTCCTCGATCAGCCCCAGCATTTT
d_gene: -; abundance: -; j_gene: TRBJ1-2; v_gene: TRBV27; CDR3aa: CASSKAGANYGYTF; CDR3nt: TGTGCCAGCAGTAAAGCGGGTGCTAACTATGGCTACACCTTC
d_gene: -; abundance: -; j_gene: TRBJ1-2; v_gene: TRBV5-6; CDR3aa: CASSLGRAYGYTF; CDR3nt: TGTGCCAGCAGCTTGGGCAGGGCATATGGCTACACCTTC
d_gene: TRBD2; abundance: -; j_gene: TRBJ2-5; v_gene: TRBV6-5; CDR3aa: CASSTSGGLGETQYF; CDR3nt: TGTGCCAGCAGTACTAGCGGGGGACTTGGGGAGACCCAGTACTTC
d_gene: -; abundance: -; j_gene: TRBJ1-2; v_gene: TRBV10-3; CDR3aa: CAIRTDSLYGYTF; CDR3nt: TGTGCCATCAGAACGGACAGCCTATATGGCTACACCTTC
d_gene: TRBD2; abundance: -; j_gene: TRBJ2-3; v_gene: TRBV7-7; CDR3aa: CAIGGDTQYF; CDR3nt: TGTGCCATCGGGGGGGATACGCAGTATTTT
d_gene: -; abundance: -; j_gene: TRBJ1-3; v_gene: TRBV15; CDR3aa: CATSRILPRGNGNTIYF; CDR3nt: TGTGCCACCAGCCGAATTCTCCCCCGAGGGAATGGAAACACCATATATTTT
d_gene: TRBD1; abundance: few; j_gene: TRBJ1-2; v_gene: TRBV5-4; CDR3aa: CASSLRDRSTGNYGYTF; CDR3nt: TGTGCCAGCAGCTTGCGGGACAGGTCGACTGGGAACTATGGCTACACCTTC
d_gene: -; abundance: once; j_gene: TRBJ1-1; v_gene: TRBV5-1; CDR3aa: CASSLRTDSFEAFF; CDR3nt: TGCGCCAGCAGCCTAAGGACAGACTCCTTTGAAGCTTTCTTT
d_gene: TRBD1; abundance: -; j_gene: TRBJ1-2; v_gene: TRBV5-1; CDR3aa: CASSPGQGTYGYTF; CDR3nt: TGCGCCAGCAGCCCCGGACAGGGGACCTATGGCTACACCTTC
d_gene: -; abundance: once; j_gene: TRBJ1-1; v_gene: TRBV6-6; CDR3aa: CASIDHRVWTEAFF; CDR3nt: TGTGCCAGCATTGATCACAGGGTGTGGACTGAAGCTTTCTTT
d_gene: TRBD2; abundance: few; j_gene: TRBJ2-3; v_gene: TRBV6-6; CDR3aa: CASSWTSGDTQYF; CDR3nt: TGTGCCAGCAGCTGGACTAGCGGGGATACGCAGTATTTT
d_gene: TRBD1; abundance: -; j_gene: TRBJ2-4; v_gene: TRBV11-2; CDR3aa: CASSLQGAFQYF; CDR3nt: TGTGCCAGCAGCTTACAGGGGGCCTTTCAGTACTTC
d_gene: -; abundance: -; j_gene: TRBJ1-2; v_gene: TRBV28; CDR3aa: CASSSRSDGYTF; CDR3nt: TGTGCCAGCAGTTCAAGGAGTGATGGCTACACCTTC
d_gene: -; abundance: -; j_gene: TRBJ1-5; v_gene: TRBV19; CDR3aa: CASSTTAMGNQPQHF; CDR3nt: TGTGCCAGTAGCACGACAGCGATGGGCAATCAGCCCCAGCATTTT
d_gene: -; abundance: -; j_gene: TRBJ1-1; v_gene: TRBV18; CDR3aa: CASSLQGSLEAFF; CDR3nt: TGTGCCAGCTCACTCCAGGGGAGCCTTGAAGCTTTCTTT
d_gene: -; abundance: -; j_gene: TRBJ2-2; v_gene: TRBV4-1; CDR3aa: CASSQDRVNTGELFF; CDR3nt: TGCGCCAGCAGCCAAGATCGGGTCAACACCGGGGAGCTGTTTTTT
d_gene: TRBD2; abundance: -; j_gene: TRBJ2-1; v_gene: TRBV6-2/TRBV6-3; CDR3aa: CASSYLLGLAGRDEQFF; CDR3nt: TGTGCCAGCAGTTACTTACTGGGACTAGCGGGGAGGGATGAGCAGTTCTTC
d_gene: -; abundance: -; j_gene: TRBJ2-2; v_gene: TRBV7-8; CDR3aa: CASSLGQVISTGELFF; CDR3nt: TGTGCCAGCAGCTTAGGACAGGTCATCTCAACCGGGGAGCTGTTTTTT
d_gene: -; abundance: -; j_gene: TRBJ1-1; v_gene: TRBV18; CDR3aa: CASSPLEAGLTTEAFF; CDR3nt: TGTGCCAGCTCACCTCTCGAGGCAGGGTTGACCACTGAAGCTTTCTTT
d_gene: TRBD2; abundance: once; j_gene: TRBJ2-3; v_gene: TRBV7-2; CDR3aa: CASSEVAGRTDTQYF; CDR3nt: TGTGCCAGCTCTGAGGTAGCGGGCCGCACAGATACGCAGTATTTT
d_gene: TRBD1; abundance: -; j_gene: TRBJ1-3; v_gene: TRBV13; CDR3aa: CASSLMRGQASGNTIYF; CDR3nt: TGTGCCAGCAGCTTAATGAGAGGACAGGCCTCTGGAAACACCATATATTTT
d_gene: TRBD1; abundance: -; j_gene: TRBJ1-5; v_gene: TRBV6-8; CDR3aa: CASSFDRTGIRNQPQHF; CDR3nt: TGTGCCAGCAGTTTTGACAGGACAGGGATCCGCAATCAGCCCCAGCATTTT
d_gene: TRBD2; abundance: -; j_gene: TRBJ2-5; v_gene: TRBV7-8; CDR3aa: CASSLFLAGTFQETQYF; CDR3nt: TGTGCCAGCAGCTTATTCCTAGCGGGGACTTTCCAAGAGACCCAGTACTTC
d_gene: -; abundance: -; j_gene: TRBJ1-5; v_gene: TRBV5-6; CDR3aa: CASSSTQGSSNQPQHF; CDR3nt: TGTGCCAGCAGCTCTACCCAGGGTAGTAGCAATCAGCCCCAGCATTTT
d_gene: -; abundance: -; j_gene: TRBJ1-6; v_gene: TRBV5-1; CDR3aa: CASSPQEGRNSPLHF; CDR3nt: TGCGCCAGCAGCCCTCAGGAAGGCCGTAATTCACCCCTCCACTTT
d_gene: TRBD1; abundance: -; j_gene: TRBJ2-1; v_gene: TRBV18; CDR3aa: CASSPGQADHNEQFF; CDR3nt: TGTGCCAGCTCACCGGGACAGGCTGACCACAATGAGCAGTTCTTC
d_gene: TRBD1; abundance: -; j_gene: TRBJ1-5; v_gene: TRBV6-5; CDR3aa: CASNGQGYQPQHF; CDR3nt: TGTGCCAGCAACGGACAGGGCTATCAGCCCCAGCATTTT
d_gene: TRBD1; abundance: -; j_gene: TRBJ2-2; v_gene: TRBV5-4; CDR3aa: CASSRDRTNTGELFF; CDR3nt: TGTGCCAGCAGCAGGGACAGGACGAACACCGGGGAGCTGTTTTTT
d_gene: TRBD1; abundance: -; j_gene: TRBJ1-6; v_gene: TRBV19; CDR3aa: CASRDTGGSPLHF; CDR3nt: TGTGCCAGTCGAGACACAGGGGGCTCACCCCTCCACTTT
d_gene: -; abundance: -; j_gene: TRBJ2-1; v_gene: TRBV10-1; CDR3aa: CASSGQINEQFF; CDR3nt: TGCGCCAGCAGTGGACAGATCAATGAGCAGTTCTTC
d_gene: -; abundance: -; j_gene: TRBJ1-1; v_gene: TRBV28; CDR3aa: CASSTDLKAFF; CDR3nt: TGTGCCAGCAGCACTGATCTAAAAGCTTTCTTT
d_gene: -; abundance: -; j_gene: TRBJ2-5; v_gene: TRBV24-1; CDR3aa: CATSDSREAPQETQYF; CDR3nt: TGTGCCACCAGTGATTCCAGGGAAGCGCCTCAAGAGACCCAGTACTTC